The following is a T cell receptor beta chain sequence with its context. At deep level, the assay was performed. Genomic DNA from each subset was divided evenly over several immunoSEQ plates. Generated by immunoSEQ multiplex PCR, the TCRdb table keeps only in-frame clones and is missing some. This sample carries fewer than 1.4 million clones, 75% to 80% of them seen once, and the ten largest clones take around 0.6%. The source of the sample is a study of shared clonotypes between healthy human individuals. Looking at the study overall: Per-donor plates numbered three CD4 naive, three CD4 memory, two CD8 naive and one CD8 memory.

This CDR3 has 12 amino acids. Germline trimming cut 7 bases from V and 4 bases from J; bases unmatched to any gene: 6. From germline, CDR1 is SQVTM and CDR2 ANQGSEA. The source of this sequence is a young man in good health. Some clones in this sample may be carry-over from other donors' samples. The sample consisted of memory CD4+ T cells from PBMCs. Regarding subset: CD45RA-negative fraction. The rearrangement joins TRBV29-1 to TRBJ1-1, with TRBD1 identical over 7 bases. CDR3 in DNA: TGCAGCGGACGGACAGGAGGCACTGAAGCTTTCTTT. Its translation is CSGRTGGTEAFF.